This passage covers 16 T cell receptor beta chains from one sample sequenced in a study of T cell changes during pregnancy in multiple sclerosis. Profiled with immunoSEQ multiplex PCR; TCRdb holds only in-frame clones, not every one. The data contain fewer than 45,000 clones, about nine tenths of them seen just once; the ten biggest clones take up roughly 0.78%. The specimen was CD4+ T cells from peripheral blood mononuclear cells, collected after pregnancy. These receptor sequences come from a female donor in good health, enrolled as a control in a pregnancy study.

This rearrangement joins TRBV28 to TRBJ2-7, with TRBD2 matching over 7 bases. The junction had 6 bases not matched to a gene; V was cut back by 7 bases and J by 0 bases. CDR3 length: 14 amino acids. Germline V CDR1 and CDR2: MDHEN, SYDVKM. For the CDR3, the DNA is TGTGCCAGCAACCGGGGGGACCACTCCTACGAGCAGTACTTC. This sequence encodes CASNRGDHSYEQYF.

The genes are TRBV6-4 and TRBJ2-2; D call uncertain. V lost 4 bases, J lost 0 bases, and 6 bases lay in between. The CDR3 extends over 14 amino acids. Germline CDR1 is MRHNA and CDR2 is SNTAGT. The CDR3 nucleotides are TGTGCCAGCAGTGGGCTCGCGAACACCGGGGAGCTGTTTTTT. It codes for CASSGLANTGELFF.

J is TRBJ2-3 and V is TRBV18, with TRBD2 matching over 11 bases. J lost 8 bases, V lost 0 bases, and 4 bases had no gene match. The CDR3 loop spans 15 amino acids. Germline loops: CDR1 KGHSH, CDR2 LQKENI. The CDR3 region has the DNA TGTGCCAGCTCACCACCCACTAGCGGGAGTGTTACGCAGTATTTT. As protein: CASSPPTSGSVTQYF.

This chain uses TRBV4-1 with TRBJ2-2; D is uncertain. This CDR3 spans 15 amino acids. Germline values: CDR1 MGHRA, CDR2 YSYEKL. Between the trimmed V and J ends, which lost 1 base and 0 bases, there was a span of 6 bases. The CDR3 DNA sequence: TGCGCCAGCAGCCAAGGGCTAGCGAACACCGGGGAGCTGTTTTTT. Residues: CASSQGLANTGELFF.

The chain combines TRBV21-1 with TRBJ2-7; the table names TRBD1, a call not compared with the DNA. TRBV21-1 is classified as a pseudogene. This CDR3 comprises 12 residues. For the CDR3, the DNA is TGTGCCAACTGGGGCCTAATTTACGAGCAGTACTTC. Protein sequence: CANWGLIYEQYF.

The genes are TRBV5-4 and TRBJ2-4; D is unresolved. This CDR3 has 16 residues. Trimming removed 4 bases from V and 0 bases from J, with 14 bases in between. The germline V gene encodes CDR1 SGHNT and CDR2 YYREEE (reference sequence). Here the CDR3 reads CASSPEISIAKNIQYF. CDR3 in DNA: TGTGCCAGCAGCCCGGAGATAAGCATAGCCAAAAACATTCAGTACTTC.

The chain recombines TRBV6-5 with TRBJ2-1; 7 bases are shared with TRBD2. The CDR3 contains 13 residues. V trimming: 6 bases; J trimming: 8 bases; junction bases outside the gene matches: 7. Germline CDR1 is MNHEY and CDR2 is SVGAGI. In DNA form, the CDR3 reads TGTGCCAGCAGCGGGACGGCGGGGGATGAGCAGTTCTTC. Protein: CASSGTAGDEQFF.

This clone was seen just once. V is TRBV25-1 and J is TRBJ1-1, with 8 bases matching TRBD1. J was trimmed by 7 bases and V by 3 bases; bases with no gene match: 7. The CDR3 has 14 residues. CDR1 is MGHDK, CDR2 SYGVNS, per germline. CDR3 in amino acids: CASSETGAWGEAFF. CDR3 nucleotides: TGTGCCAGCAGTGAGACAGGGGCCTGGGGTGAAGCTTTCTTT.

The chain recombines TRBV5-1 with TRBJ1-3; 7 nucleotides match TRBD1. The V gene end was trimmed by 4 bases and the J gene end by 5 bases; junction bases not matched to a gene: 12. In germline, CDR1 is SGHRS, CDR2 YFSETQ. The CDR3 loop spans 16 amino acids. CDR3 coding DNA: TGCGCCAGCAGCCCGGAACCGGGACAGCCTAGAAACACCATATATTTT. Translated, it gives CASSPEPGQPRNTIYF.

The CDR3 sequence: CASSQGAGNSVMSTEAFF. The CDR3 DNA sequence: TGTGCCAGCAGTCAAGGCGCGGGGAATTCGGTTATGAGCACTGAAGCTTTCTTT. The chain carries TRBV27 and TRBJ1-1; no reliable D call. This CDR3 has 18 amino acids. Trimming removed 5 bases at V and 4 bases at J, with 26 bases between. Per the germline V gene, CDR1 is MNHEY and CDR2 is SMNVEV (reference sequence).

This chain connects TRBV6-1 to TRBJ2-7; TRBD1 is a possible D gene (6 bases). V was trimmed by 5 bases and J by 0 bases, leaving 11 bases between them. CDR1 MNHNS and CDR2 SASEGT come from the germline V gene. The CDR3 is 14 residues long. The CDR3 loop is CASSNRDTSYEQYF. DNA of the CDR3: TGTGCCAGCAGTAACCGGGACACCTCCTACGAGCAGTACTTC.

This clone was detected only a few times. This sequence joins TRBV7-2 and TRBJ1-1; TRBD1 matches 7 bases. This CDR3 region has 14 residues. Germline CDR1 is SGHTA and CDR2 is FQGNSA. J lost 8 bases, V lost 5 bases, and 11 bases had no gene match. The CDR3 protein is CASSAGGQSREAFF. CDR3 DNA: TGTGCCAGCAGCGCGGGGGGACAGTCCAGAGAAGCTTTCTTT.

The J gene is TRBJ2-1, the V gene TRBV6-1, with D unresolved. The germline gives CDR1 MNHNS, CDR2 SASEGT. This CDR3 spans 13 amino acids. The germline V and J ends were trimmed by 6 bases and 5 bases, with 11 bases remaining between them. The CDR3, as DNA: TGTGCCAGCAGACGAGGCGGCGACAATGAGCAGTTCTTC. As protein: CASRRGGDNEQFF.

This chain's CDR3 is CASSLSWASYNEQFF. As DNA, the CDR3 is TGTGCCAGCAGCTTAAGCTGGGCCTCCTACAATGAGCAGTTCTTC. The V gene is TRBV7-2, the J gene TRBJ2-1, with D unresolved. In germline, CDR1 is SGHTA, CDR2 FQGNSA. The CDR3 consists of 15 residues. V was pared by 2 bases and J by 0 bases, with 8 bases between.

J is TRBJ2-5 and V is TRBV11-2; TRBD2 matches 14 bases. CDR3 length: 20 residues. The ends lost 0 bases at V and 2 bases at J; junction bases unmatched: 11. Germline CDR1 is SGHAT and CDR2 is FQNNGV. In DNA form, the CDR3 reads TGTGCCAGCAGCTTAGAGGGGGGGACTAGCGGGGGAGCCCGGCAAGAGACCCAGTACTTC. Protein product: CASSLEGGTSGGARQETQYF.

The J gene is TRBJ2-6, the V gene TRBV29-1; TRBD1 matches 9 bases. Unmatched junction bases numbered 9, after V lost 3 bases and J lost 0 bases. Looked up from germline, CDR1 is SQVTM and CDR2 is ANQGSEA. The CDR3 has 18 residues. The CDR3 DNA reads as TGCAGCGTTGAGATCTGGGACAGGGACTACTCTGGGGCCAACGTCCTGACTTTC. Amino acids: CSVEIWDRDYSGANVLTF. Drawing the rest from reference TRBV29-1 and TRBJ2-6, the complete variable domain is SAVISQKPSRDICQRGTSLTIQCQVDSQVTMMFWYRQQPGQSLTLIATANQGSEATYESGFVIDKFPISRPNLTFSTLTVSNMSPEDSSIYLCSVEIWDRDYSGANVLTFGAGSRLTVL.